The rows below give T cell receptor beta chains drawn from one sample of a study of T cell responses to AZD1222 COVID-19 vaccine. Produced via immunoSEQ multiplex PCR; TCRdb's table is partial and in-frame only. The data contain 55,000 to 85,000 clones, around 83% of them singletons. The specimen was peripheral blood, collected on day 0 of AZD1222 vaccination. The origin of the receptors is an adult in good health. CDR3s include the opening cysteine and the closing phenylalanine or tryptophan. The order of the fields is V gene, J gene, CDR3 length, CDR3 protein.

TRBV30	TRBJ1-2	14	CAWSHTGFSYGYTF
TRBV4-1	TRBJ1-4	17	CASSRMKGTRTNEKLFF
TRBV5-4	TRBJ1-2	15	CASSLFSARGVGYTF
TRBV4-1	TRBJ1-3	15	CASSRDRGTGNTIYF
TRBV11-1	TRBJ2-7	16	CASSYARDRAENEQYF
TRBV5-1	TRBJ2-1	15	CASSFSKRGSNEQFF
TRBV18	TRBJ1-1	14	CASSPGGMNTEAFF
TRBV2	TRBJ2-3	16	CASSEALRGGPDTQYF
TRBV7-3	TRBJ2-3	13	CASSQGGPDTQYF
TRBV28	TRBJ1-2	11	CASSDNYGYTF
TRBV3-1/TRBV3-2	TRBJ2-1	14	CASSQEGGRNEQFF
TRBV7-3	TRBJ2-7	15	CASSFQGGGTYEQYF
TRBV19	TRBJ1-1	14	CASSMGTGGSWAFF
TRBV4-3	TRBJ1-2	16	CASSQDAGGASYGYTF
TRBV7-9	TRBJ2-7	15	CASSPNWNTGYEQYF
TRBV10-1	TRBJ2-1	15	CASSPIQGSNNEQFF